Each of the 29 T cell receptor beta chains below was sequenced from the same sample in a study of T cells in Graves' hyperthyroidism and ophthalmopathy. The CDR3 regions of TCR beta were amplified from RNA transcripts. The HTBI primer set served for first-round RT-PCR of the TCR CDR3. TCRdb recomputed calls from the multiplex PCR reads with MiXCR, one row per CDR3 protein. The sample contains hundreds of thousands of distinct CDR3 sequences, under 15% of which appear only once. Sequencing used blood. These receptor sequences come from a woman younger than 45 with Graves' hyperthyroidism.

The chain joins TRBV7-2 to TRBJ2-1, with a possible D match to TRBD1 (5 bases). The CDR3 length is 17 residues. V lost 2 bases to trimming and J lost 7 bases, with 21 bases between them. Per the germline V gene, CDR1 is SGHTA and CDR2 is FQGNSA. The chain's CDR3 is CASSLRLAEIKGNEQFF. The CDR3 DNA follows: TGTGCCAGCAGCTTACGTCTCGCGGAAATAAAGGGGAATGAGCAGTTCTTC. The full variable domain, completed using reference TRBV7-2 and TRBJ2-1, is GAGVSQSPSNKVTEKGKDVELRCDPISGHTALYWYRQSLGQGLEFLIYFQGNSAPDKSGLPSDRFSAERTGGSVSTLTIQRTQQEDSAVYLCASSLRLAEIKGNEQFFGPGTRLTVL.

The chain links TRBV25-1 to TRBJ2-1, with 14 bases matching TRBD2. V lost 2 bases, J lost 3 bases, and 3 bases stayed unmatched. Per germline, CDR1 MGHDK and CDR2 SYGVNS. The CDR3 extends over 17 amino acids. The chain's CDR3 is CASSEGLAGGYYNEQFF. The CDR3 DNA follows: TGTGCCAGCAGTGAAGGACTAGCGGGAGGATACTACAATGAGCAGTTCTTC.

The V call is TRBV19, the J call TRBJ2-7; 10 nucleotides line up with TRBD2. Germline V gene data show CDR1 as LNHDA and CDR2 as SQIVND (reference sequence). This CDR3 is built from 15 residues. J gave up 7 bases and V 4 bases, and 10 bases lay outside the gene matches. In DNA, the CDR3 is TGTGCCAGTAGTACTCTAGCGGGAGTATCTAATGAGCAGTACTTC. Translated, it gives CASSTLAGVSNEQYF. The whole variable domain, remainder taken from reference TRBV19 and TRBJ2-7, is DGGITQSPKYLFRKEGQNVTLSCEQNLNHDAMYWYRQDPGQGLRLIYYSQIVNDFQKGDIAEGYSVSREKKESFPLTVTSAQKNPTAFYLCASSTLAGVSNEQYFGPGTRLTVT.

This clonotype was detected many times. The CDR3 DNA reads as TGTGCCAGCAGCCTCATAGGGTCTGGCTACACCTTC. Amino acid sequence: CASSLIGSGYTF. This chain links TRBV12-3 or TRBV12-4 with TRBJ1-2; D unclear. The CDR3 runs to 12 residues. Trimming cost V 6 bases and J 7 bases, with 12 bases left between them.

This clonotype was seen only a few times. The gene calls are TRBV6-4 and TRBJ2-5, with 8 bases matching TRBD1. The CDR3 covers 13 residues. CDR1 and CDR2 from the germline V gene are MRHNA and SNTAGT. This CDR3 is CDPAGGGEETQYF. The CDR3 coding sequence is TGTGATCCGGCAGGGGGCGGCGAAGAGACCCAGTACTTC.

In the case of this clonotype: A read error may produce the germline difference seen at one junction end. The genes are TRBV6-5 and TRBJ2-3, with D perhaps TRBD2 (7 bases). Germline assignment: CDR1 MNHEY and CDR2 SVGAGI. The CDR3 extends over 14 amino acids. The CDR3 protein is CASSFRRGGDRQYF. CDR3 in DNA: TGTGCCAGCAGTTTTCGGAGGGGGGGAGATAGGCAGTATTTT.

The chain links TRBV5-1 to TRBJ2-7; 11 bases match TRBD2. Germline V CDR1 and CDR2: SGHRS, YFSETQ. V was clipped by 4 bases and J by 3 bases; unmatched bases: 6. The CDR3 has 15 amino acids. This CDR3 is CASSNGTSGSYEQYF. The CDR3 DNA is TGCGCCAGCAGCAATGGGACTAGCGGAAGCTACGAGCAGTACTTC.

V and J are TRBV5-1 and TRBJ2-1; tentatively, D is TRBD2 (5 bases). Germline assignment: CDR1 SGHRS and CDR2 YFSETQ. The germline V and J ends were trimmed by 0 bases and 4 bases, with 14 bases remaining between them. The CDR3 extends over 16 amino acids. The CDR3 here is CASSLARGSPYNEQFF. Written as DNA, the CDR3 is TGCGCCAGCAGCTTGGCACGCGGGTCCCCATACAATGAGCAGTTCTTC.

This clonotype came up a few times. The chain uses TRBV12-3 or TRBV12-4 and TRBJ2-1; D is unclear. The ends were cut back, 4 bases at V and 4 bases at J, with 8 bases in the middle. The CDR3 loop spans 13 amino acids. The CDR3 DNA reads TGTGCCAGCAGTTGGAAGGTTTACAATGAGCAGTTCTTC. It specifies CASSWKVYNEQFF.

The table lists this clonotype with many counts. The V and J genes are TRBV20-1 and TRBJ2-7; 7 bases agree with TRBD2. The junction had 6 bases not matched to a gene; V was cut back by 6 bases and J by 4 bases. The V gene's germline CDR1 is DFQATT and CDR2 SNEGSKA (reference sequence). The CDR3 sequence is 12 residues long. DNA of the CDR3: TGCAGTGCGGGATCTAGCGGATACGAGCAGTACTTC. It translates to CSAGSSGYEQYF.

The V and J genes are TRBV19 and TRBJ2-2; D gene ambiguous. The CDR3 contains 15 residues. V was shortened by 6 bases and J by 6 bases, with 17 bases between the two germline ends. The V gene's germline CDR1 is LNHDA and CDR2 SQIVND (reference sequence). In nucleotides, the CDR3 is TGTGCCAGTAGACCCGACGAGACTTCCCCCGGGGAGCTGTTTTTT. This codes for CASRPDETSPGELFF.

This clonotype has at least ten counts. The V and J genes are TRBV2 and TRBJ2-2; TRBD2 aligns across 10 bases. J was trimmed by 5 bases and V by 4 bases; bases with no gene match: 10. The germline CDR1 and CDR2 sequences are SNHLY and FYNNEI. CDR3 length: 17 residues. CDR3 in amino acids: CASSGLLAGAKTGELFF. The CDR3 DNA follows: TGTGCCAGCAGTGGTCTCCTAGCGGGAGCAAAGACCGGGGAGCTGTTTTTT.

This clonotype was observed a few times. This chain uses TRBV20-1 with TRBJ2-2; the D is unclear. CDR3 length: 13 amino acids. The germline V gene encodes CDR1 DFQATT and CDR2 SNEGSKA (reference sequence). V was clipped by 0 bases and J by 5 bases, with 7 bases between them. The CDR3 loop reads CSARDLGTGELFF. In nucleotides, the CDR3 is TGCAGTGCTAGAGATCTCGGAACCGGGGAGCTGTTTTTT.

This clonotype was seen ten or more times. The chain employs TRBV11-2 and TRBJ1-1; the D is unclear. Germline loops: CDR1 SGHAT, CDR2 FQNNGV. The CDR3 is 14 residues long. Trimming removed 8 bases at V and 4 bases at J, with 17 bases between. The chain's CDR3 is CASVDRMGITEAFF. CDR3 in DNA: TGTGCCAGCGTAGACCGGATGGGAATCACTGAAGCTTTCTTT.

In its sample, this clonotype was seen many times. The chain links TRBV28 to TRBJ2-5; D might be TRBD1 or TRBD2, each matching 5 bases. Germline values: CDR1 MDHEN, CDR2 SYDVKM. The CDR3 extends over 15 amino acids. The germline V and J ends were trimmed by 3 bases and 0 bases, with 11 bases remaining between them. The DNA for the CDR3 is TGTGCCAGCAGTTTCCAGGGACCCGACCAAGAGACCCAGTACTTC. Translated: CASSFQGPDQETQYF. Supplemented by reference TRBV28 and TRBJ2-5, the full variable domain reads DVKVTQSSRYLVKRTGEKVFLECVQDMDHENMFWYRQDPGLGLRLIYFSYDVKMKEKGDIPEGYSVSREKKERFSLILESASTNQTSMYLCASSFQGPDQETQYFGPGTRLLVL.

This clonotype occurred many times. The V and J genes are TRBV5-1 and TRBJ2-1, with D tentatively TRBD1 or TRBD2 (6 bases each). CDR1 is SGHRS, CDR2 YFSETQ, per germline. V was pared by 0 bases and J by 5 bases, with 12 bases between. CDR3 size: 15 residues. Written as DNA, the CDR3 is TGCGCCAGCAGCTTGGAGGGGGGAAGAAACAATGAGCAGTTCTTC. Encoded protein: CASSLEGGRNNEQFF.

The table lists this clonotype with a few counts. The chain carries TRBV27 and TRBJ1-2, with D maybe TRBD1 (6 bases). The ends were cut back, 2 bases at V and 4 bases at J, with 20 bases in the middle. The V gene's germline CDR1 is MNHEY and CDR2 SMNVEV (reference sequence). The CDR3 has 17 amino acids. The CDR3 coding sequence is TGTGCCAGCAGTTTACGGTGGGAGGGGGGCGCCTCCTATGGCTACACCTTC. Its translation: CASSLRWEGGASYGYTF.

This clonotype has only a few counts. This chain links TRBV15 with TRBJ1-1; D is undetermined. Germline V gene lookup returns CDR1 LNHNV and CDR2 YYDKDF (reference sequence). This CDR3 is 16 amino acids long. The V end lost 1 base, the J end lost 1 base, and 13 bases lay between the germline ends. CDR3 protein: CATSRGPGRQNTEAFF. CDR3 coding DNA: TGTGCCACCAGCAGAGGTCCTGGACGGCAGAACACTGAAGCTTTCTTT.

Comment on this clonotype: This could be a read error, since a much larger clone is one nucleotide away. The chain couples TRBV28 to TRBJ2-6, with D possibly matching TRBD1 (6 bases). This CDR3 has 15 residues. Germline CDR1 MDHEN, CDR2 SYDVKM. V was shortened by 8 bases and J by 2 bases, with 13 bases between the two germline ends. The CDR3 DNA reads TGTGCCAGCGACAGGAGAGTTGCTGGGGCCAACGTCCTGACTTTC. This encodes CASDRRVAGANVLTF.

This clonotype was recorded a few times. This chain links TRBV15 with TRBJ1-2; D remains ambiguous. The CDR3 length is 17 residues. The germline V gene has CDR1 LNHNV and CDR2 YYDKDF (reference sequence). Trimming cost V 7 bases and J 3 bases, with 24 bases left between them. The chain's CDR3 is CATTPMARLGSDYGYTF. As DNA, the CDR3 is TGTGCCACCACCCCTATGGCCCGCCTCGGTAGCGACTATGGCTACACCTTC.

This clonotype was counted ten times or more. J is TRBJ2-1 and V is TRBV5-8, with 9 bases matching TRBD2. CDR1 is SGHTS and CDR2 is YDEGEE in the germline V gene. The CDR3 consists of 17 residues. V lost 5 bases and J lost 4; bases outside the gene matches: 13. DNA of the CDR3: TGTGCCAGCAGACAGAGACTAGCGGTAACGTCTTACAATGAGCAGTTCTTC. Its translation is CASRQRLAVTSYNEQFF.

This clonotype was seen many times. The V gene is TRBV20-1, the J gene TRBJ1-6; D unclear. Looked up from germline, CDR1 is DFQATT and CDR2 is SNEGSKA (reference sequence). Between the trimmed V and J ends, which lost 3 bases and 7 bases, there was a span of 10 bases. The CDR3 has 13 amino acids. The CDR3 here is CSASRTVNSPLHF. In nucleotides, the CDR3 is TGCAGTGCTAGTAGGACCGTAAATTCACCCCTCCACTTT.

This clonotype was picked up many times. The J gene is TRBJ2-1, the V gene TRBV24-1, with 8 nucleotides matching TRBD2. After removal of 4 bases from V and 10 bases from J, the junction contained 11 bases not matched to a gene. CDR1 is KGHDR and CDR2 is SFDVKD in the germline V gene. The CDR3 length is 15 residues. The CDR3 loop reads CATSDRRVSGIEQFF. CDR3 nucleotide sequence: TGTGCCACCAGTGACCGAAGAGTTAGCGGGATCGAGCAGTTCTTC.

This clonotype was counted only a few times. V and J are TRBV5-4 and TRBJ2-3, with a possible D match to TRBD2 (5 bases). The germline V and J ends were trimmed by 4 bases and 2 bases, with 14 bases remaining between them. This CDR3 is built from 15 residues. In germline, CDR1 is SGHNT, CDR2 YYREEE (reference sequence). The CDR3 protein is CASSHGLDLTDTQYF. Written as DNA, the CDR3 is TGTGCCAGCAGCCACGGACTCGATCTCACAGATACGCAGTATTTT.

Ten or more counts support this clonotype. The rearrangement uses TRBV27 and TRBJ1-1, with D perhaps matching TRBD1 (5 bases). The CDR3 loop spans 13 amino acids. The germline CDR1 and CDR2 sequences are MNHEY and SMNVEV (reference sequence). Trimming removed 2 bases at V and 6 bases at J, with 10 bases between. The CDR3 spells CASSLRGLAEAFF. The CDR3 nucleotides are TGTGCCAGCAGTTTAAGGGGACTGGCTGAAGCTTTCTTT.

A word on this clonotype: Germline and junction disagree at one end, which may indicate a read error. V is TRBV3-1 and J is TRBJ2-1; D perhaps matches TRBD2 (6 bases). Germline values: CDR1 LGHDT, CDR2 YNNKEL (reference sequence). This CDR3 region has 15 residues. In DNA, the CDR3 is TGTGCCGGCAGCCCCGGGACTGGCGGTTACAATGAGCAGTTCTTC. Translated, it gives CAGSPGTGGYNEQFF.

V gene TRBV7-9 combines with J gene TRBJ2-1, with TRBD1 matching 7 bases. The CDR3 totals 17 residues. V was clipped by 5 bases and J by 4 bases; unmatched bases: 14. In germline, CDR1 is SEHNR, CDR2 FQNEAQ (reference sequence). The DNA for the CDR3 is TGTGCCAGCAGCGATAGCGACAGGGAAAGTGGGTACAATGAGCAGTTCTTC. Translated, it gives CASSDSDRESGYNEQFF.

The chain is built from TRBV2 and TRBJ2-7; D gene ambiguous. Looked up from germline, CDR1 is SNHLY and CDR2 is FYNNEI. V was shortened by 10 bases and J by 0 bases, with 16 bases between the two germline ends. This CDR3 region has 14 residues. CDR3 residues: CATKTDEASYEQYF. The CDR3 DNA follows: TGTGCCACCAAGACTGACGAAGCCTCCTACGAGCAGTACTTC.

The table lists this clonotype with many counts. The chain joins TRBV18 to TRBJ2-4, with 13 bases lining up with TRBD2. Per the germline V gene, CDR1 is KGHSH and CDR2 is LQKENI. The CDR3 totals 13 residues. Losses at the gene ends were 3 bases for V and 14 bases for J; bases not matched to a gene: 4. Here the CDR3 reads CASSPTTSGRKYF. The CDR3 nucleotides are TGTGCCAGCTCACCCACGACTAGCGGGAGGAAGTACTTC.